These 23 T cell receptor beta chains were all obtained from the same sample, sequenced in a study of OX40 agonist ivuxolimab in advanced cancers. TCRdb's table, derived via immunoSEQ multiplex PCR, lists solely in-frame clones and lacks some. The repertoire has roughly 68,000 clones, around 80% of them found once; the top ten carry about 1.7%. Specimen: CD4+ or CD8+ T cells sorted from blood, collected in a trial of the OX40 agonist ivuxolimab. The receptor set was obtained from an adult with an advanced solid tumor such as melanoma, head and neck, liver or kidney cancer.

The chain couples TRBV4-3 to TRBJ2-7; weak D call: TRBD1 (6 bases). Germline CDR1 is LGHNA and CDR2 is YSLEER. The ends were cut back, 1 base at V and 2 bases at J, with 21 bases in the middle. CDR3 size: 18 residues. Here the CDR3 reads CASSQGPAGTSSTYEQYF. CDR3 nucleotides: TGCGCCAGCAGCCAAGGCCCGGCCGGGACATCGAGTACCTACGAGCAGTACTTC.

This sequence joins TRBV19 and TRBJ2-2; 9 nucleotides agree with TRBD1. Germline CDR1 is LNHDA and CDR2 is SQIVND (reference sequence). The trim removed 4 bases at V and 4 bases at J, leaving 7 bases unmatched. The CDR3 runs to 16 residues. The CDR3 spells CASSTRGQGPTGELFF. Written as DNA, the CDR3 is TGTGCCAGTAGTACACGAGGACAGGGGCCCACCGGGGAGCTGTTTTTT.

The chain employs TRBV9 and TRBJ2-3, with no clear D. Germline-derived CDR1 and CDR2 are SGDLS and YYNGEE. V was pared by 4 bases and J by 6 bases, with 12 bases between. The CDR3 length is 13 residues. In DNA form, the CDR3 reads TGTGCCAGCAGCCCCCGGGTTTTGGATACGCAGTATTTT. Protein sequence: CASSPRVLDTQYF. The full variable domain, with the rest looked up from reference TRBV9 and TRBJ2-3, is DSGVTQTPKHLITATGQRVTLRCSPRSGDLSVYWYQQSLDQGLQFLIQYYNGEERAKGNILERFSAQQFPDLHSELNLSSLELGDSALYFCASSPRVLDTQYFGPGTRLTVL.

This clone was counted a single time. DNA of the CDR3: TGTGCCAGAAGCTCGGGGCGCAGGGGGGCCACTGAAGCTTTCTTT. This codes for CARSSGRRGATEAFF. The chain has TRBV5-3 and TRBJ1-1, with 7 bases lining up with TRBD1. TRBV5-3 is an open reading frame whose function is uncertain. The CDR3 totals 15 residues. After removal of 3 bases from V and 4 bases from J, the junction contained 9 bases not matched to a gene.

The chain employs TRBV18 and TRBJ2-7; D is uncertain. Germline CDR1 and CDR2: KGHSH and LQKENI. The V end was cut by 4 bases, the J end by 6 bases, with 13 bases between. This CDR3 is built from 13 residues. The CDR3 loop is CASSRTDVGEQYF. In nucleotides, the CDR3 is TGTGCCAGCTCACGGACGGATGTTGGCGAGCAGTACTTC.

The chain carries TRBV7-2 and TRBJ2-7; D is uncertain. V was cut by 5 bases and J by 3 bases, with 14 bases left in between. This CDR3 has 14 residues. Germline CDR1 reads SGHTA; CDR2 reads FQGNSA. CDR3 DNA sequence: TGTGCCAGCAGCCCTAGTCGTGGGGACTACGAGCAGTACTTC. Its translation is CASSPSRGDYEQYF.

This clone was picked up a small number of times. The chain joins TRBV2 to TRBJ2-2; 7 bases are a match to TRBD2. In germline, CDR1 is SNHLY, CDR2 FYNNEI. The CDR3 is 13 amino acids. V dropped 6 bases and J dropped 4; count of bases not matched to a gene: 2. This CDR3 reads CASRREVTGELFF. Here the CDR3 DNA reads TGTGCCAGCAGACGGGAGGTCACCGGGGAGCTGTTTTTT.

The rearrangement links TRBV29-1 to TRBJ1-2, with 10 positions matching TRBD1. The ends lost 7 bases at V and 0 bases at J; junction bases unmatched: 5. The CDR3 is made up of 14 amino acids. CDR1 is SQVTM, CDR2 ANQGSEA, per germline. CDR3 in amino acids: CSATTGGTNYGYTF. DNA of the CDR3: TGCAGCGCAACGACAGGGGGCACTAACTATGGCTACACCTTC.

This chain links TRBV4-1 with TRBJ1-5; possibly TRBD1 for D (5 bases). Trimming removed 4 bases from V and 4 bases from J, with 8 bases in between. The CDR3 totals 13 residues. Germline-derived CDR1 and CDR2 are MGHRA and YSYEKL. The CDR3 reads CASSPGKNQPQHF. The CDR3 DNA reads as TGCGCCAGCAGCCCAGGGAAGAATCAGCCCCAGCATTTT.

The chain employs TRBV4-2 and TRBJ1-1; D is unresolved. The CDR3 loop spans 15 amino acids. Trimming stripped 1 base from V and 1 base from J, with 10 bases between. CDR1 LGHNA and CDR2 YNFKEQ come from the germline V gene. The chain's CDR3 is CASSQAPVPNTEAFF. In DNA form, the CDR3 reads TGTGCCAGCAGCCAAGCCCCGGTCCCGAACACTGAAGCTTTCTTT.

The rearrangement joins TRBV9 to TRBJ2-2; D might be TRBD1 (5 bases). CDR1 is SGDLS, CDR2 YYNGEE, per germline. The CDR3 covers 16 residues. Trimming pared 1 base from V and 3 bases from J, leaving 13 bases between. The CDR3 nucleotides read TGTGCCAGCAGCGTAAGTTCAGGGTCGGACACCGGGGAGCTGTTTTTT. As protein: CASSVSSGSDTGELFF.

The chain uses TRBV29-1 and TRBJ2-3, with D possibly being TRBD2 (5 bases). The CDR3 loop spans 16 amino acids. Germline V lookup: CDR1 SQVTM, CDR2 ANQGSEA. Trimming left V 4 bases short and J 2 bases short, with 19 bases between. The CDR3 reads CSVVGSRRGDTDTQYF. The CDR3 coding sequence is TGCAGCGTTGTGGGGTCTAGACGGGGAGACACAGATACGCAGTATTTT.

The chain has TRBV19 and TRBJ1-5, with 10 positions matching TRBD1. V was pared by 4 bases and J by 7 bases, with 4 bases of the junction left unmatched. The length of the CDR3 is 14 residues. Germline V lookup: CDR1 LNHDA, CDR2 SQIVND (reference sequence). The CDR3 here is CASSTTGGAQPQHF. The CDR3 DNA sequence: TGTGCCAGTAGTACGACAGGGGGCGCCCAGCCCCAGCATTTT.

The V and J genes are TRBV6-5 and TRBJ1-5; 8 bases are a match to TRBD1. V gave up 6 bases and J gave up 7 bases; unmatched junction bases: 5. CDR1 is MNHEY and CDR2 is SVGAGI in the germline V gene. This CDR3 spans 13 amino acids. This CDR3 is CASSRGPRQPQHF. The CDR3 DNA is TGTGCCAGCAGCAGGGGGCCGAGACAGCCCCAGCATTTT.

A few counts support this clone. The chain has TRBV28 and TRBJ1-3; D unclear. Germline CDR1 is MDHEN and CDR2 is SYDVKM. CDR3 length: 15 amino acids. Trimming pared 3 bases from V and 0 bases from J, leaving 9 bases between. The CDR3 spells CASSLGGASGNTIYF. The CDR3 DNA sequence: TGTGCCAGCAGTTTGGGAGGAGCCTCTGGAAACACCATATATTTT. Full variable domain (rest looked up from reference TRBV28 and TRBJ1-3): DVKVTQSSRYLVKRTGEKVFLECVQDMDHENMFWYRQDPGLGLRLIYFSYDVKMKEKGDIPEGYSVSREKKERFSLILESASTNQTSMYLCASSLGGASGNTIYFGEGSWLTVV.

The chain couples TRBV6-6 to TRBJ1-6, with D perhaps TRBD1 (5 bases). CDR3 length equals 13 residues. Trimming shortened V by 11 bases and J by 3 bases, and 11 bases separated the two germline ends. Germline V CDR1 and CDR2: MNHNY, SVGAGI (reference sequence). Here the CDR3 reads CAGRQHYNSPLHF. For the CDR3, the DNA is TGTGCCGGACGACAGCACTATAATTCACCCCTCCACTTT.

J is TRBJ2-3 and V is TRBV19; D perhaps matches TRBD2 (6 bases). The CDR3 totals 13 residues. With 3 bases removed from V and 5 bases from J, the gap between germline ends came to 9 bases. CDR1 and CDR2 (germline): LNHDA, SQIVND (reference sequence). The CDR3 DNA is TGTGCCAGTAGTATCCAGGGAGGAGATACGCAGTATTTT. This encodes CASSIQGGDTQYF.

Only one count was recorded for this clone. This rearrangement joins TRBV7-9 to TRBJ2-1, with 14 bases matching TRBD2. CDR1 and CDR2 from the germline V gene are SEHNR and FQNEAQ (reference sequence). The V gene end was trimmed by 6 bases and the J gene end by 7 bases; junction bases not matched to a gene: 2. This CDR3 is built from 14 residues. The CDR3 is CASRRTSGRNEQFF. DNA for the CDR3: TGTGCCAGCAGGCGGACTAGCGGGAGGAATGAGCAGTTCTTC.

The chain employs TRBV7-2 and TRBJ1-5, with no clear D. In germline, CDR1 is SGHTA, CDR2 FQGNSA. The CDR3 is 12 amino acids. V was clipped by 1 base and J by 9 bases, with 7 bases between them. CDR3 DNA sequence: TGTGCCAGCAGCTTAGGGGTGAGGCCCCAGCATTTT. Amino acids: CASSLGVRPQHF.

The chain couples TRBV23-1 to TRBJ2-1; 12 nucleotides align to TRBD2. TRBV23-1 is given ORF status, its function remaining uncertain. After removal of 7 bases from V and 5 bases from J, the junction contained 24 bases not matched to a gene. This CDR3 is 21 amino acids long. CDR3 residues: CASTPLRRGFLAGGPNNEQFF. The CDR3 coding sequence is TGCGCCAGCACCCCTCTGCGGAGGGGTTTTCTAGCGGGAGGGCCCAACAATGAGCAGTTCTTC.

The chain uses TRBV6-5 and TRBJ1-2; D call uncertain. The CDR3 totals 12 residues. CDR1 is MNHEY, CDR2 SVGAGI, per germline. V was pared by 5 bases and J by 3 bases, with 7 bases between. Here the CDR3 reads CASSPGDYGYTF. CDR3 sequence (DNA): TGTGCCAGCAGTCCTGGGGACTATGGCTACACCTTC.

This chain uses TRBV15 with TRBJ2-3; 8 nucleotides align to TRBD2. Trimming cost V 1 base and J 0 bases; bases outside gene matches: 3. The length of the CDR3 is 16 residues. Germline V gene sequence: CDR1 LNHNV, CDR2 YYDKDF (reference sequence). The CDR3 loop reads CATSRATSGSTDTQYF. The CDR3 bases are TGTGCCACCAGCAGAGCTACTAGCGGAAGCACAGATACGCAGTATTTT.

This clone is categorized as medium-sized. CDR3 DNA sequence: TGTGCCAGTTCCGGAAACCCTAGCTCCTACAATGAGCAGTTCTTC. Translated, it gives CASSGNPSSYNEQFF. The rearrangement links TRBV19 to TRBJ2-1; D is ambiguous. The CDR3 sequence is 15 residues long. Deletions cut 8 bases from V and 0 bases from J, with 14 bases between. The germline CDR1 and CDR2 sequences are LNHDA and SQIVND (reference sequence).